Below, one T cell receptor (beta chain) is given with its context. From germline, CDR1 is SGDLS and CDR2 YYNGEE. Between the trimmed V and J ends, which lost 3 bases and 5 bases, there was a span of 17 bases. This CDR3 is built from 15 residues. Expressed TCRB transcripts were sequenced, since all the RNA that had been isolated was reverse transcribed. Sequencing used immunoSEQ multiplex PCR; TCRdb keeps in-frame clones, though not all of them. The table lists 350,000 to 400,000 clones, roughly 15% of them singletons. This specimen belongs to a study of beta chain features in type 1 diabetes. The genes are TRBV9 and TRBJ2-5; tentative D call: TRBD2 (5 bases). Sequencing used naive CD4+ T cells from blood. The receptor's source is a woman between 18 and 29 years old in good health. The CDR3 DNA is TGTGCCAGCAGCGCCAGCGGAGTCATTACCGAGACCCAGTACTTC. This codes for CASSASGVITETQYF.